Sequencing of this TCR beta chain was carried out in a study of T cells after yellow fever vaccination. Overall study: SMART-Seq v4 Ultra Low Input handled preparation of low-cell-number fractions.

One entry per CDR3 protein, called by TCRdb with MiXCR from the 5' RACE reads. The data show around 550,000 distinct CDR3 sequences, with 15% to 20% seen just once and 14% held by the top ten. Note on this clonotype: The antigen remains unidentified.

Findings and limits, study-wide: Clones that expanded after primary vaccination mostly reappeared after the booster (96% CD4, about 89% CD8).

CDR3 length: 13 amino acids. J gave up 5 bases and V 5 bases, and 6 bases lay outside the gene matches. CDR1 SGHNT and CDR2 YYREEE come from the germline V gene (reference sequence). The sequences come from PBMCs, collected 15 days after the yellow fever booster vaccination. The rearrangement links TRBV5-4 to TRBJ2-5; TRBD1 matches 7 bases. This TCR was recovered from a young man who received the YFV17D yellow fever vaccine. The CDR3 bases are TGTGCCAGCAGTGACAGGGATAGGGAGACCCAGTACTTC. This translates into CASSDRDRETQYF.